These T cell receptor beta chains were read from a single sample in a study of monozygotic twins with cystic fibrosis. Only in-frame clones appear in the TCRdb table, and some are missing; sequencing was by immunoSEQ multiplex PCR. The profile shows about 35,000 clones, roughly three fifths of them singletons. Specimen: blood. The receptors originated from a girl aged 5 to 17 with cystic fibrosis. Each CDR3 is given with its conserved first and last residue. Each record gives: D gene, J gene, clone size, V gene, CDR3 protein. D genes are given only for firm matches. Where a row states a size, it is once, few, many or the class of an expanded clone; other rows omit it.

>TRBD2|TRBJ2-1|.|TRBV4-3
CASSQGAGLAGEQFF
>.|TRBJ2-5|.|TRBV7-9
CASSQAGKRGETQYF
>TRBD1|TRBJ1-2|few|TRBV6-5
CASSSYRGGGYTF
>TRBD2|TRBJ2-3|.|TRBV5-4
CASSRGGDSSTDTQYF
>TRBD2|TRBJ2-3|.|TRBV7-2
CASSSRLAGPTDTQYF
>.|TRBJ2-7|once|TRBV5-1
CASSVFLSGPNGDEQYF
>TRBD2|TRBJ2-3|.|TRBV11-1
CASRVTSGSTDTQYF
>.|TRBJ2-7|.|TRBV28
CASSLTYEQYF
>TRBD2|TRBJ2-7|.|TRBV29-1
CSVETGGGYEQYF
>.|TRBJ2-1|.|TRBV6-5
CASSPGQDIYNEQFF
>.|TRBJ2-3|.|TRBV27
CASSSLELTASTDTQYF
>.|TRBJ1-2|.|TRBV28
CASSGASGYGYTF
>.|TRBJ2-2|.|TRBV4-3
CASRFGRRDTGELFF
>TRBD2|TRBJ2-1|.|TRBV5-6
CASSWGLAPNEQFF
>TRBD1|TRBJ1-5|.|TRBV19
CASSSRDSHSNQPQHF